The clone carrying this T cell receptor (beta chain) has a count of ten or more. Antigen unknown. Samples came from axillary lymph nodes draining the breast cancer. Germline CDR1 and CDR2: SGDLS and YYNGEE. Trimming removed 0 bases from V and 4 bases from J; junction bases left unmatched: 7. The CDR3 runs to 17 residues. TCRdb fed the multiplex PCR reads into MiXCR, producing one record per CDR3 protein. The repertoire holds under 250,000 distinct CDR3 sequences, with 32% as singletons. The data stem from a study of breast tumors, draining lymph nodes, adjacent tissues. The study's findings and limits: Tumor T cell lymph node origin was a supported hypothesis, not proven.

The receptor's source is a female donor with breast cancer. Some clones in this sample may be carry-over from other donors' samples. Specimen: axillary lymph node tissue. This chain links TRBV9 with TRBJ2-5; 12 bases line up with TRBD2. CDR3 nucleotide sequence: TGTGCCAGCAGCGTAGATCCTAGCGGGAGGGCCGGAGAGACCCAGTACTTC. Translated, it gives CASSVDPSGRAGETQYF.